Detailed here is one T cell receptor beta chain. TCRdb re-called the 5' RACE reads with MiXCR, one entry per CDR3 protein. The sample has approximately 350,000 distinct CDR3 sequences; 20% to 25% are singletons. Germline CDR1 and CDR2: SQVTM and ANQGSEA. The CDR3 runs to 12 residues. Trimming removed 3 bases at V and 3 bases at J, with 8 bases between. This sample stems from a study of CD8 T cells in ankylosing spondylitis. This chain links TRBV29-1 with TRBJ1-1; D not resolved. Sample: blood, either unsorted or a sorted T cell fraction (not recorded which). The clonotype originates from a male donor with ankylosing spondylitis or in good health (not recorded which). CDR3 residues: CSVDGEDTEAFF. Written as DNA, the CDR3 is TGCAGCGTTGATGGGGAGGACACTGAAGCTTTCTTT.